The 9 T cell receptor beta chains presented below share a single source sample, sequenced in a study of T cells in Graves' hyperthyroidism and ophthalmopathy. Researchers took RNA transcripts and amplified the TCR beta CDR3 regions from them. Primed by the HTBI set, a first-round RT-PCR was run on the TCR CDR3. One entry per CDR3 protein results from TCRdb running MiXCR on the multiplex PCR reads. The sample has approximately 620,000 distinct CDR3 sequences; more than 15% are singletons. Sequencing was carried out using blood. The receptor source for this set is a woman between 35 and 50 years old with Graves' ophthalmopathy.

This clonotype was seen a handful of times. The CDR3 DNA is TGTGCCAGCAGTTTTAGCCAGGGGGTCGGCTATGGCTACACCTTC. This gives the protein CASSFSQGVGYGYTF. This sequence joins TRBV28 and TRBJ1-2, with 7 bases matching TRBD1. This CDR3 is built from 15 residues. CDR1 is MDHEN and CDR2 is SYDVKM in the germline V gene. After removal of 3 bases from V and 4 bases from J, the junction contained 8 bases not matched to a gene.

This clonotype was seen a few times. V is TRBV5-1 and J is TRBJ2-5, with D perhaps TRBD1 (6 bases). V was trimmed by 5 bases and J by 4 bases, leaving 12 bases between them. CDR3 length equals 13 residues. CDR1 SGHRS and CDR2 YFSETQ come from the germline V gene. The chain's CDR3 is CASRPTGRETQYF. DNA of the CDR3: TGCGCCAGCAGACCGACAGGTCGAGAGACCCAGTACTTC.

This clonotype came up many times. The rearrangement joins TRBV20-1 to TRBJ2-5; D unclear. The germline V gene encodes CDR1 DFQATT and CDR2 SNEGSKA (reference sequence). The ends were cut back, 8 bases at V and 4 bases at J, with 8 bases in the middle. The CDR3 has 10 amino acids. The CDR3 bases are TGCAGTTTCTGGTTAGAGACCCAGTACTTC. This translates into CSFWLETQYF.

This clonotype was found a few times. The chain is built from TRBV29-1 and TRBJ1-1; 9 nucleotides match TRBD1. Germline V CDR1 and CDR2: SQVTM, ANQGSEA. The CDR3 totals 13 residues. The V gene end was trimmed by 4 bases and the J gene end by 3 bases; junction bases not matched to a gene: 3. This CDR3 reads CSVATGGDTEAFF. The CDR3 nucleotides read TGCAGCGTTGCGACAGGGGGGGACACTGAAGCTTTCTTT.

This clonotype occurred many times. The chain couples TRBV6-1 to TRBJ2-5; the match to TRBD2 covers 10 bases. The germline V gene has CDR1 MNHNS and CDR2 SASEGT. Trimming removed 5 bases from V and 5 bases from J; junction bases left unmatched: 8. The length of the CDR3 is 15 residues. CDR3 region: CASSYQRGGPETQYF. As DNA, the CDR3 is TGTGCCAGCAGTTATCAGCGGGGGGGCCCGGAGACCCAGTACTTC.

This clonotype was counted ten times or more. The chain joins TRBV5-1 to TRBJ2-3, with 14 bases that match TRBD2. The CDR3 is made up of 16 amino acids. The germline V gene encodes CDR1 SGHRS and CDR2 YFSETQ. V trimming: 4 bases; J trimming: 6 bases; junction bases outside the gene matches: 7. The CDR3 DNA sequence: TGCGCCAGCAGCCAGGGACTAGCGGGAGTAGCGGATACGCAGTATTTT. Its protein is CASSQGLAGVADTQYF.

This clonotype appeared many times. The chain has TRBV2 and TRBJ2-5, with TRBD1 matching over 8 bases. Germline V gene data show CDR1 as SNHLY and CDR2 as FYNNEI. The V segment lost 6 bases and the J segment 5 bases; nucleotides outside the gene matches: 14. The CDR3 totals 16 residues. CDR3 sequence reads: CASSQGPDRAAETQYF. CDR3 in DNA: TGTGCCAGCAGCCAGGGGCCGGACAGGGCGGCGGAGACCCAGTACTTC.

This clonotype was found many times. The chain carries TRBV28 and TRBJ1-4; 7 positions agree with TRBD1. The CDR3 runs 14 residues. The ends lost 5 bases at V and 10 bases at J; junction bases unmatched: 10. Germline V gives CDR1 MDHEN, CDR2 SYDVKM. The chain's CDR3 is CASSPPGQVLKLFF. DNA for the CDR3: TGTGCCAGCAGTCCACCCGGACAGGTCTTAAAACTGTTTTTT.

This clonotype was recorded many times. This chain uses TRBV10-3 with TRBJ2-7, with D hard to call. V gave up 10 bases and J gave up 0 bases, with 13 bases separating them. The CDR3 totals 13 residues. Germline CDR1 reads ENHRY; CDR2 reads SYGVKD. The CDR3 DNA is TGTGCCACGACAAGTCCAAGCTCCTACGAGCAGTACTTC. Protein: CATTSPSSYEQYF.